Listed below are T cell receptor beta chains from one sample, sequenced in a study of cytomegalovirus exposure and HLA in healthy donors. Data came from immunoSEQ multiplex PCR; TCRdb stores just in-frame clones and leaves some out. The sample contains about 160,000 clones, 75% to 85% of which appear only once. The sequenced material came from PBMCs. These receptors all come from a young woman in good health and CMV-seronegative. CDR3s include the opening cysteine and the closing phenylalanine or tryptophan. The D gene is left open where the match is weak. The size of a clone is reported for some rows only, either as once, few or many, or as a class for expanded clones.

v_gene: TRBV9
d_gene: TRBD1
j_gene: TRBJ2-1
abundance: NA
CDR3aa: CASSVGTAYNEQFF
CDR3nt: TGTGCCAGCAGCGTCGGGACAGCTTACAATGAGCAGTTCTTC

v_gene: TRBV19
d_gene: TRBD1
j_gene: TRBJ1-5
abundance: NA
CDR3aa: CANEDRAGQPQHF
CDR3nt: TGTGCCAATGAAGACAGGGCAGGTCAGCCCCAGCATTTT

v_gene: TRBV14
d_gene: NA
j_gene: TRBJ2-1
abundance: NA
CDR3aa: CASSQDRRRDFEQFF
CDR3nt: TGTGCCAGCAGCCAAGACCGCAGAAGGGACTTTGAGCAGTTCTTC

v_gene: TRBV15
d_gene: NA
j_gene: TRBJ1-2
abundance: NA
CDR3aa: CATSRGRYQAGGYTF
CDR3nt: TGTGCCACCAGCAGAGGTCGGTACCAGGCGGGAGGCTACACCTTC

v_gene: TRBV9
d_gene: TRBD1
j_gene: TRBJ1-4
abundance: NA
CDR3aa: CASSPRTGSDEKLFF
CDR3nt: TGTGCCAGCAGCCCCAGGACAGGCAGCGATGAAAAACTGTTTTTT

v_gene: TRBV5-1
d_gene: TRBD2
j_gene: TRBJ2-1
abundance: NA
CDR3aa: CASSWGTSGGNEQFF
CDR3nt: TGCGCCAGCAGCTGGGGGACTAGCGGGGGGAATGAGCAGTTCTTC

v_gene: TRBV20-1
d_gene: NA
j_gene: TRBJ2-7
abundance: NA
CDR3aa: CSARTSYEQYF
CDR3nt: TGCAGTGCTAGAACATCCTACGAGCAGTACTTC

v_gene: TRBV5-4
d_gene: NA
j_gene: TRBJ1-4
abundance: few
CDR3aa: CASSRQGDGEKLFF
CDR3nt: TGTGCCAGCAGCCGACAAGGGGATGGAGAAAAACTGTTTTTT

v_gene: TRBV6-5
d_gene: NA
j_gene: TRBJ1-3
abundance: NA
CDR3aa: CASSGGDSGNTIYF
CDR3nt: TGTGCCAGCAGTGGAGGAGATTCTGGAAACACCATATATTTT

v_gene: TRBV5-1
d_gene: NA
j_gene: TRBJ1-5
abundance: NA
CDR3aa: CASSGGLGNQPQHF
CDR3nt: TGCGCCAGCAGCGGCGGGCTGGGGAATCAGCCCCAGCATTTT

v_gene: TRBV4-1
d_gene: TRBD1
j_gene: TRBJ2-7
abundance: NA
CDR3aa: CASSQIGTGDYYEQYF
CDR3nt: TGCGCCAGCAGCCAAATTGGGACAGGGGATTACTACGAGCAGTACTTC

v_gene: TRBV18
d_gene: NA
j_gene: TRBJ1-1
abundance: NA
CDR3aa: CASSPSLDTEAFF
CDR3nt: TGTGCCAGCTCACCGAGTTTGGACACTGAAGCTTTCTTT

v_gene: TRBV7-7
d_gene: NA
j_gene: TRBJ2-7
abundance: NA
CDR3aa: CASSSGYGNEQYF
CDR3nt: TGTGCTAGCAGCTCTGGGTACGGGAACGAGCAGTACTTC

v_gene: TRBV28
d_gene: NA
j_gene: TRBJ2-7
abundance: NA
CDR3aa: CASGEDRTYEQYF
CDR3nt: TGTGCCAGTGGTGAGGACAGAACCTACGAGCAGTACTTC

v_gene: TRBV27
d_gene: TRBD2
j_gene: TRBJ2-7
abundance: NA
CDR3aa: CASSLISGGTYEQYF
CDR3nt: TGTGCCAGCAGTTTAATATCGGGAGGTACCTACGAGCAGTACTTC

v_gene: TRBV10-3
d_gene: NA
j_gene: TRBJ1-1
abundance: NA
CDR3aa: CAIKRVGEGTEAFF
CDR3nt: TGTGCCATCAAAAGGGTTGGGGAGGGTACTGAAGCTTTCTTT

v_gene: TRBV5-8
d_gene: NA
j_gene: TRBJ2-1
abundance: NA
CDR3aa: CASSLGGQDYNEQFF
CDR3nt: TGTGCCAGCAGCTTGGGGGGACAAGACTACAATGAGCAGTTCTTC

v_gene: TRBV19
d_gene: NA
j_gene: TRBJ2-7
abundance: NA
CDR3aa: CASNPSASYEQYF
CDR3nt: TGTGCCAGTAATCCCAGCGCCTCCTACGAGCAGTACTTC

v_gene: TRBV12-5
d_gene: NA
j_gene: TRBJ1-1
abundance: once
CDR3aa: CASGLVRRGVNTEAFF
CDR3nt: TGTGCTAGTGGTTTGGTACGTCGGGGGGTGAACACTGAAGCTTTCTTT

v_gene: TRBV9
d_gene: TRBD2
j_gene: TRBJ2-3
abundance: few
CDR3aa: CASSGRTRGRTDTQYF
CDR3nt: TGTGCCAGCAGCGGGAGGACTAGAGGTCGCACAGATACGCAGTATTTT

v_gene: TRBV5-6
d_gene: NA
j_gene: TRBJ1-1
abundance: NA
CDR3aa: CASSINLVRDTEAFF
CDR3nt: TGTGCCAGCAGCATAAACTTGGTACGGGACACTGAAGCTTTCTTT

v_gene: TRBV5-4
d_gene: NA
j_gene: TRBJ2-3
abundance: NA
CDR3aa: CASSLRETDTQYF
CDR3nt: TGTGCCAGCAGCTTGCGGGAGACAGATACGCAGTATTTT

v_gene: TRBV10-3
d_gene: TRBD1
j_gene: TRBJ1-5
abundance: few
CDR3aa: CAMGQRNQPQHF
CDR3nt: TGTGCCATGGGACAGCGCAATCAGCCCCAGCATTTT

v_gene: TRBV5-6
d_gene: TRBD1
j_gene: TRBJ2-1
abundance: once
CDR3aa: CASSLLPGTGTYNEQFF
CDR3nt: TGTGCCAGCAGCTTGCTACCCGGGACAGGGACCTACAATGAGCAGTTCTTC

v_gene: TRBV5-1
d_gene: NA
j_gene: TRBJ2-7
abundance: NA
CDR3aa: CASSLAAGSYEQYF
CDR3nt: TGCGCCAGCAGCTTGGCCGCAGGGTCCTACGAGCAGTACTTC

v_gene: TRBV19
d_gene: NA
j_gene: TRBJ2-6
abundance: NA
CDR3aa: CASSTEGVRSSGANVLTF
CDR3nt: TGTGCCAGTAGTACCGAGGGGGTTCGGTCCTCTGGGGCCAACGTCCTGACTTTC

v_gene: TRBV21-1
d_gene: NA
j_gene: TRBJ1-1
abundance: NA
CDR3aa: CASSNDVAITGATEAFF
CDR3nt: TGTGCCAGCAGCAACGACGTGGCGATTACAGGGGCCACTGAAGCTTTCTTT

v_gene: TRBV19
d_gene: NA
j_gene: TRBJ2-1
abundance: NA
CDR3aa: CASSKMAGTYSYNEQFF
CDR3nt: TGTGCCAGTAGTAAAATGGCCGGGACTTACTCCTACAATGAGCAGTTCTTC

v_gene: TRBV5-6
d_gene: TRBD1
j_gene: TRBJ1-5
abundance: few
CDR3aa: CASSHWSKWGTVHQPQHF
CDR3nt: TGTGCCAGCAGCCATTGGTCGAAATGGGGGACAGTCCATCAGCCCCAGCATTTT

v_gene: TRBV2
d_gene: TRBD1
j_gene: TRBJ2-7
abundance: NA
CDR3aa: CASSVIPMGSGQGVYEQYF
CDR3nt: TGTGCCAGCAGTGTCATTCCCATGGGCTCGGGACAGGGTGTATACGAGCAGTACTTC

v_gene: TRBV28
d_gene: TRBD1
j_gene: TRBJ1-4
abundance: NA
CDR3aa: CASGRQGSYATNEKLFF
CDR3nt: TGTGCCAGCGGAAGACAGGGATCCTATGCAACTAATGAAAAACTGTTTTTT

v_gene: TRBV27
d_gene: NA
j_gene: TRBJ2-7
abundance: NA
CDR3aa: CASSLGLPYEQYF
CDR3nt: TGTGCCAGCAGTTTAGGCCTTCCATACGAGCAGTACTTC

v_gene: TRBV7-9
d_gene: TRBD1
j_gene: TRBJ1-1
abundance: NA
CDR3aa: CASSPRDRGRAAFF
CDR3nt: TGTGCCAGCAGCCCCCGGGACAGGGGCCGTGCGGCTTTCTTT